What follows are 14 T cell receptor beta chains derived from one specimen sequenced in a study of graft-versus-host responses after intestinal transplantation. Using immunoSEQ multiplex PCR, the repertoire was profiled, and TCRdb retains in-frame clones only, with some absent. The sample comprises about 40,000 clones, 75% to 95% of which are singletons, and around 2.5% rests with the top ten. Material: PBMCs, obtained around 330 days after intestinal transplant. These receptors came from a human patient who received an intestinal transplant, so some T cells may come from the graft donor.

The V call is TRBV6-9, the J call TRBJ1-1; 8 bases align to TRBD1. Trimming removed 3 bases from V and 1 base from J; junction bases left unmatched: 1. There are 14 residues in the CDR3. Germline CDR1 reads MNHGY; CDR2 reads SVAAGI. CDR3 in amino acids: CASSYGTGNTEAFF. The CDR3 DNA reads as TGTGCCAGCAGTTACGGGACAGGGAACACTGAAGCTTTCTTT.

Notes on this clone: Within the sample, other DNA sequences also encode this same CDR3. The V and J genes are TRBV10-2 and TRBJ2-5; D might be TRBD1 or TRBD2, each matching 7 bases. Germline lookup yields CDR1 WSHSY and CDR2 SAAADI. Trimming left V 9 bases short and J 5 bases short, with 13 bases between. This CDR3 contains 12 residues. Written as DNA, the CDR3 is TGCGCCAGTAGCCAGGGGGGGGAGACCCAGTACTTC. Amino acid sequence: CASSQGGETQYF.

In DNA form, the CDR3 reads TGTGCCAGCAGCTTTTACAGGGAGCGCCTCCAGGAGACCCAGTACTTC. This encodes CASSFYRERLQETQYF. The V gene is TRBV5-6, the J gene TRBJ2-5; D may be TRBD1 (6 bases). CDR1 and CDR2 (germline): SGHDT, YYEEEE. The CDR3 length is 16 residues. Trimming removed 2 bases at V and 5 bases at J, with 19 bases between.

This clone appeared a single time. The rearrangement joins TRBV6-1 to TRBJ2-7, with a weak D call TRBD2 (6 bases). Germline CDR1 reads MNHNS; CDR2 reads SASEGT. There are 14 residues in the CDR3. V was trimmed by 6 bases and J by 3 bases, leaving 15 bases between them. CDR3 DNA sequence: TGTGCCAGCAGCGACGGGAGACAGAGCTACGAGCAGTACTTC. Its translation is CASSDGRQSYEQYF.

V is TRBV30 and J is TRBJ2-3, with 12 positions matching TRBD2. The junction had 4 bases not matched to a gene; V was cut back by 0 bases and J by 3 bases. CDR1 and CDR2 from the germline V gene are GTSNPN and SVGIG (reference sequence). The length of the CDR3 is 16 residues. The CDR3 here is CAWSVGLAGSTDTQYF. CDR3 DNA: TGTGCCTGGAGTGTAGGACTAGCGGGATCGACAGATACGCAGTATTTT.

This clone has only one observation. J is TRBJ2-2 and V is TRBV5-1; 14 bases are shared with TRBD2. The trim removed 3 bases at V and 3 bases at J, leaving 4 bases unmatched. Germline V lookup: CDR1 SGHRS, CDR2 YFSETQ. The CDR3 runs to 17 residues. CDR3 coding DNA: TGCGCCAGCAGCTCCTGGACTAGCGGGAGGTACACCGGGGAGCTGTTTTTT. Its translation: CASSSWTSGRYTGELFF.

V gene TRBV28 combines with J gene TRBJ1-5; D uncertain. The CDR3 is made up of 14 amino acids. From germline, CDR1 is MDHEN and CDR2 SYDVKM. The V end lost 5 bases, the J end lost 4 bases, and 12 bases lay between the germline ends. Here the CDR3 DNA reads TGTGCCAGCAGTCCCGGGCCATTAAATCAGCCCCAGCATTTT. Its protein is CASSPGPLNQPQHF.

This chain links TRBV23-1 with TRBJ2-7, with TRBD1 identical over 7 bases. TRBV23-1 is an ORF; its function is uncertain. This CDR3 comprises 17 residues. The trim removed 7 bases at V and 3 bases at J, leaving 18 bases unmatched. CDR3 nucleotides: TGCGCCAGCAAACGCCCCGGATACAGGGGCCAATACTACGAGCAGTACTTC. Its translation is CASKRPGYRGQYYEQYF.

The chain links TRBV9 to TRBJ2-1; 10 bases are shared with TRBD2. CDR1 SGDLS and CDR2 YYNGEE come from the germline V gene. V gave up 0 bases and J gave up 5 bases; unmatched junction bases: 5. The CDR3 has 16 residues. The CDR3 is CASSVGLAGVDNEQFF. Here the CDR3 DNA reads TGTGCCAGCAGCGTAGGGCTAGCGGGGGTAGACAATGAGCAGTTCTTC.

J is TRBJ2-7 and V is TRBV11-2; D is uncertain. CDR3 length equals 14 residues. CDR1 SGHAT and CDR2 FQNNGV come from the germline V gene. With 6 bases removed from V and 2 bases from J, the gap between germline ends came to 14 bases. As DNA, the CDR3 is TGTGCCAGCAGTCAAGGTCCGTCCCCCTACGAGCAGTACTTC. This sequence encodes CASSQGPSPYEQYF.

The rearrangement links TRBV2 to TRBJ2-4; D is possibly TRBD1 or TRBD2 (5 bases each). CDR1 and CDR2 from the germline V gene are SNHLY and FYNNEI. Trimming took off 6 bases at V and 10 bases at J, with 10 bases between the two ends. The CDR3 contains 11 residues. The CDR3 region is CASSDSGIQYF. CDR3 sequence (DNA): TGTGCCAGCAGCGACAGCGGAATTCAGTACTTC.

J is TRBJ2-5 and V is TRBV4-1, with 13 bases fitting TRBD2. Germline V gene lookup returns CDR1 MGHRA and CDR2 YSYEKL. This CDR3 has 16 amino acids. With V trimmed by 5 bases and J by 0 bases, 3 bases remained unmatched. The CDR3 here is CASSGTSGGDQETQYF. The CDR3 DNA reads as TGCGCCAGCAGCGGTACTAGCGGGGGGGACCAAGAGACCCAGTACTTC.

This sequence joins TRBV29-1 and TRBJ1-1; D is possibly TRBD1 (6 bases). Trimming pared 0 bases from V and 7 bases from J, leaving 12 bases between. Germline values: CDR1 SQVTM, CDR2 ANQGSEA. This CDR3 has 13 residues. The CDR3 sequence is CSVEDLGAVEAFF. As DNA, the CDR3 is TGCAGCGTTGAAGATCTGGGGGCCGTTGAAGCTTTCTTT. Full variable domain (missing parts from reference TRBV29-1 and TRBJ1-1): SAVISQKPSRDICQRGTSLTIQCQVDSQVTMMFWYRQQPGQSLTLIATANQGSEATYESGFVIDKFPISRPNLTFSTLTVSNMSPEDSSIYLCSVEDLGAVEAFFGQGTRLTVV.

The V call is TRBV11-2, the J call TRBJ2-3; the D is unclear. The V end lost 2 bases, the J end lost 1 base, and 19 bases lay between the germline ends. Germline CDR1 reads SGHAT; CDR2 reads FQNNGV. This CDR3 has 18 amino acids. The chain's CDR3 is CASSLRTSERQGTDTQYF. The CDR3 DNA reads TGTGCCAGCAGCTTACGCACCTCGGAGCGTCAGGGCACAGATACGCAGTATTTT.